This TCR beta chain was identified during a study of OX40 agonist ivuxolimab in advanced cancers. Study background: Ivuxolimab doses were 0.01, 0.1, 0.3, 1.5, 3 or 10 mg/kg every 2 weeks.

Turning to this clone: Its target is not known.

TCRdb's table, derived via immunoSEQ multiplex PCR, lists solely in-frame clones and lacks some. The sample includes 50,000 to 65,000 clones, around 90% of them seen just once. Losses at the gene ends were 6 bases for V and 0 bases for J; bases not matched to a gene: 7. This CDR3 has 15 amino acids. CDR1 is SEHNR and CDR2 is FQNEAQ in the germline V gene (reference sequence). Notes on the study in general: In the 0.1 to 3.0 mg/kg range, CD4+ and CD8+ blood T cells had expanded clonally by week 6.

The source is an adult with an advanced solid tumor such as melanoma, head and neck, liver or kidney cancer. The sequences come from CD4+ or CD8+ T cells sorted from blood, collected in a trial of the OX40 agonist ivuxolimab. V and J are TRBV7-9 and TRBJ1-2; 7 bases are a match to TRBD1. The CDR3 DNA reads as TGTGCCAGCAGATCCGGGGACAGTACTAACTATGGCTACACCTTC. Protein sequence: CASRSGDSTNYGYTF. Filled out from reference TRBV7-9 and TRBJ1-2, the complete variable domain reads DTGVSQNPRHKITKRGQNVTFRCDPISEHNRLYWYRQTLGQGPEFLTYFQNEAQLEKSRLLSDRFSAERPKGSFSTLEIQRTEQGDSAMYLCASRSGDSTNYGYTFGSGTRLTVV.